This T cell receptor (beta chain) is drawn from a study of blood T cell repertoires in COVID-19. About the research overall: Sites across the United States, Italy and Spain contributed samples from acute and convalescent COVID-19.

This clone was observed a handful of times. The protocol was immunoSEQ multiplex PCR, while the TCRdb copy is restricted to in-frame clones and leaves out a portion. This sample has 300,000 to 350,000 clones, with over 70% found just once. This CDR3 comprises 14 residues. In germline, CDR1 is MDHEN, CDR2 SYDVKM. V was trimmed by 6 bases and J by 8 bases, leaving 16 bases between them. The chain couples TRBV28 to TRBJ1-4, with D possibly TRBD1 on 6 matching bases. The sequence was obtained from a man aged 25-45 years with active or convalescent COVID-19. The material sequenced was peripheral blood. CDR3 region: CASRPDRMGEKLFF. DNA of the CDR3: TGTGCCAGCAGACCCGACAGGATGGGAGAAAAACTGTTTTTT.